The clone carrying this T cell receptor (beta chain) was seen only once. The data derive from a study of shared clonotypes between healthy human individuals. Measured with immunoSEQ multiplex PCR; TCRdb has only the in-frame clones, and not every one. The repertoire holds some 2,500,000 clones, with 85% to 95% as singletons. Germline assignment: CDR1 SGHTA and CDR2 FQGNSA. The CDR3 covers 19 residues. Trimming at V came to 3 bases and at J to 9 bases, leaving 16 bases not matched to a gene. This TCR derives from a man aged 18 to 29 in good health. Some clones in this sample may be carry-over from other donors' samples. The material sequenced was naive CD4+ T cells from PBMCs. Stated subset: CD45RA+ positively selected. The genes are TRBV7-2 and TRBJ2-3; 15 positions agree with TRBD2. CDR3 protein: CASSFPGTSGRFQGGTQYF. The CDR3 DNA is TGTGCCAGCAGCTTTCCCGGGACTAGCGGGAGGTTCCAGGGGGGGACGCAGTATTTT.